The clone carrying this TCR beta chain was found many times. CDR3 length: 15 amino acids. V lost 2 bases, J lost 6 bases, and 10 bases stayed unmatched. CDR1 SGHRS and CDR2 YFSETQ come from the germline V gene. This entry comes from a study of T-cell reconstitution after alpha-beta-depleted transplantation in children. For TCRbeta, the library was prepared with unique molecular identifiers. TCRdb called the PCR reads again in MiXCR, with one record for every CDR3 protein. The top ten clones hold about 14% of a sample with approximately 83,000 distinct CDR3 sequences, more than 9% of them seen once. The receptor's source is a human donor who donated a stem cell graft to a child with inherited bone marrow failure. This sequence joins TRBV5-1 and TRBJ2-7, with 8 bases that match TRBD2. The source was PBMCs from the stem cell graft donor, collected from the stem cell graft. The DNA of the CDR3 is TGCGCCAGCAGCTTTTCGTCGGGAGGGGATGGCGAGCAGTACTTC. It is translated as CASSFSSGGDGEQYF.